The TCR beta chain described here comes from a study of blood T cell repertoires in COVID-19 (TCRdb year 2020). Describing the broader study: Collaborator samples came from the United States, Italy and Spain and covered acute and convalescent phases of COVID-19. The material from the prospective study consisted of cDNA or gDNA derived from T cells, B-cell-depleted T cells, or PBMCs. The dataset comprised deeply sampled blood TCRbeta repertoires from subjects exposed to, actively infected with, or recovered from COVID-19. A freely available public database, intended as a resource for researchers studying the immune response to SARS-CoV-2, is where the repertoires were released. The samples were drawn from the first 160 participants of the ongoing ImmuneRACE study and from roughly 1,300 subjects provided by 6 global collaborators. The sample metadata nearly always contained a de-identified subject ID, COVID-19 status, age in years and sex. Where HLA class I and class II types were available, the types were taken from metadata supplied by the sample provider, not from assay-based typing. Broad study findings and their caveats: The amount of clinical and demographic metadata varied by source and participant and was provided uncurated.

Whole blood was collected in K2EDTA tubes by collaborating institutions according to the institutions' own protocols. For TCRbeta analysis, collaborators shipped samples in one of three forms: frozen whole blood, isolated PBMCs, or DNA extracted from either of those sample types. The germline V gene encodes CDR1 SGHKS and CDR2 YYEKEE (reference sequence). Its CDR3 holds 14 amino acids, cysteine through phenylalanine. The DNA shown is the 42-base CDR3, in frame from base 1. V is cut back by 2 bases and J by 4 bases, with 2 bases in the junction unmatched. TCRbeta CDR3 regions were amplified from genomic DNA by means of the immunoSEQ Assay, a bias-controlled multiplex PCR. The paper's processing steps were these. Nucleated cell counts per sample were estimated from amplification of reference gene primers within the assay. To quantify the absolute abundance of each unique TCRbeta CDR3 rearrangement, sequence reads were collapsed and filtered. Productive Simpson clonality was computed per sample as the square root of Simpson's diversity index over productive rearrangements. In its TCRdb copy, this immuneACCESS table keeps in-frame sequences only and misses some clones. Where compared with another copy, unresolved V genes explain less than half of these, and the others have no known cause. V and J calls and clone size come straight from that table; D and trimming were deduced from the DNA. The sample contains under 300,000 clones, 70% to 90% of them found a single time. The ten largest clonotypes hold roughly 11% of the sample.

Comments on this clone: Its binding antigen is unknown. No much larger clone is present one base from it, and per-base qualities are unavailable. Additional DNA sequences in this sample encode the identical CDR3.

The receptor was isolated from a woman aged 70-85 years with acute or convalescent COVID-19. This sequence uses TRBV5-5 and TRBJ1-5; a stretch of 8 junction bases matches TRBD1. What was sequenced was peripheral blood. The CDR3 protein is CASSLQGENQPQHF. The nucleotides read TGTGCCAGCAGCTTACAGGGGGAGAATCAGCCCCAGCATTTT.